This T cell receptor (beta chain) was sequenced in a study of naive and memory T cell subsets. Points from the study as a whole: Each distinct alpha or beta sequence counts as one clonotype.

Two oligonucleotides, mixed equimolar, formed the beta constant-region primer covering TRBC1 and TRBC2. Ligated cDNA was amplified by four rounds of PCR with nested alpha and beta constant-region primers and SP2. The cDNA 3' end received a ligated single-stranded oligonucleotide carrying the SP2 primer and a 12-nucleotide UMI. TCRdb itself ran the UMI-ligation and nested PCR reads through MiXCR, one entry per CDR3 protein. The sample gives 120,000 or so distinct CDR3 sequences, around a third of which show up once; less than 1% is in the top ten. This clonotype was recorded a few times. Its antigen is still unknown. The CDR3 spans 14 residues. V lost 5 bases to trimming and J lost 0 bases, with 11 bases between them. Per germline, CDR1 MDHEN and CDR2 SYDVKM.

The genes are TRBV28 and TRBJ2-7; D is undetermined. This sequence originates from a human donor in good health. The source material was central memory CD4+ T cells from blood. The DNA for the CDR3 is TGTGCCAGCAGTCGATTAGGAGCCTCCTACGAGCAGTACTTC. Its protein is CASSRLGASYEQYF.